A single sample is the source of the 20 T cell receptor beta chains below, sequenced in a study of blood T cell repertoires in COVID-19. Using immunoSEQ multiplex PCR, the repertoire was profiled, and TCRdb retains in-frame clones only, with some absent. Counted here are around 52,000 clones, roughly 90% occurring once; the ten biggest clones make up around 20%. Sequencing was carried out using peripheral blood. The receptors come from a woman older than 75 with COVID-19, enrolled during active disease.

The chain links TRBV10-1 to TRBJ2-7; D perhaps matches TRBD1 (6 bases). This CDR3 region has 12 residues. CDR1 is WNHNN and CDR2 is SYGVQD in the germline V gene (reference sequence). Trimming removed 3 bases at V and 7 bases at J, with 10 bases between. CDR3 in DNA: TGCGCCAGCAGTGAACAGGGTCGTGAGCAGTACTTC. It specifies CASSEQGREQYF.

The chain is built from TRBV6-5 and TRBJ1-3, with D perhaps TRBD1 (5 bases). Trimming cost V 10 bases and J 3 bases, with 16 bases left between them. The CDR3 has 14 amino acids. CDR1 and CDR2 from the germline V gene are MNHEY and SVGAGI. DNA for the CDR3: TGTGCCACCTTACGCGCGGGGCTTGGAAACACCATATATTTT. It codes for CATLRAGLGNTIYF.

The genes are TRBV27 and TRBJ2-7; the D gene is possibly TRBD1 (6 bases). The length of the CDR3 is 15 residues. V lost 5 bases and J 1 base, leaving 15 bases between the germline ends. Germline CDR1 and CDR2: MNHEY and SMNVEV (reference sequence). This CDR3 is CASSPQGQLSYEQYF. CDR3 DNA sequence: TGTGCCAGCAGTCCCCAGGGGCAGCTTTCCTACGAGCAGTACTTC.

This chain links TRBV6-2 or TRBV6-3 with TRBJ2-1, with 7 nucleotides matching TRBD1. V gave up 5 bases and J gave up 3 bases; unmatched junction bases: 7. CDR1 and CDR2 (germline): MNHEY, SVGEGT. The CDR3 length is 15 residues. The CDR3 region is CASSRVGGVYNEQFF. CDR3 nucleotides: TGTGCCAGCAGTAGAGTAGGGGGCGTCTACAATGAGCAGTTCTTC.

The rearrangement uses TRBV5-4 and TRBJ2-5; 9 nucleotides align to TRBD2. The V gene end was trimmed by 0 bases and the J gene end by 4 bases; junction bases not matched to a gene: 4. CDR1 is SGHNT, CDR2 YYREEE, per germline (reference sequence). The CDR3 loop spans 15 amino acids. This CDR3 is CASSLAPTSGETQYF. The CDR3 DNA reads as TGTGCCAGCAGCTTGGCCCCGACTAGCGGAGAGACCCAGTACTTC.

The J gene is TRBJ1-2, the V gene TRBV10-3, with D perhaps matching TRBD1 (6 bases). V was shortened by 0 bases and J by 5 bases, with 13 bases between the two germline ends. The CDR3 is 15 residues long. Germline CDR1 and CDR2: ENHRY and SYGVKD. The CDR3 is CAISESQGRGYGYTF. The DNA for the CDR3 is TGTGCCATCAGTGAGTCGCAGGGGCGCGGGTATGGCTACACCTTC.

CDR3 sequence (DNA): TGTGCCAGCAGTTGGGCCAGACAAGAGACCCAGTACTTC. It specifies CASSWARQETQYF. The V and J genes are TRBV27 and TRBJ2-5; D gene uncertain. CDR1 and CDR2 from the germline V gene are MNHEY and SMNVEV (reference sequence). V gave up 4 bases and J gave up 2 bases, with 8 bases separating them. The length of the CDR3 is 13 residues.

V gene TRBV6-5 combines with J gene TRBJ1-4; 10 nucleotides agree with TRBD1. Germline trimming cut 8 bases from V and 5 bases from J; bases unmatched to any gene: 8. CDR3 length: 15 amino acids. The V gene's germline CDR1 is MNHEY and CDR2 SVGAGI. CDR3 region: CASEHLGQGNEKLFF. CDR3 in DNA: TGTGCCAGCGAACATTTGGGACAGGGGAATGAAAAACTGTTTTTT.

This clone came up a few times. The V gene is TRBV18, the J gene TRBJ1-2; no clear D. The germline V and J ends were trimmed by 2 bases and 8 bases, with 12 bases remaining between them. The CDR3 is 13 residues long. Germline V lookup: CDR1 KGHSH, CDR2 LQKENI. DNA for the CDR3: TGTGCCAGCTCACCAGACACCGAGGGAGGCTACACCTTC. Translation: CASSPDTEGGYTF. The variable domain in full, completed from reference TRBV18 and TRBJ1-2, reads NAGVMQNPRHLVRRRGQEARLRCSPMKGHSHVYWYRQLPEEGLKFMVYLQKENIIDESGMPKERFSAEFPKEGPSILRIQQVVRGDSAAYFCASSPDTEGGYTFGSGTRLTVV.

The J gene is TRBJ2-1, the V gene TRBV5-1; 8 nucleotides align to TRBD1. With 7 bases clipped from V and 5 bases from J, the junction kept 8 bases outside the gene matches. Germline loops: CDR1 SGHRS, CDR2 YFSETQ. CDR3 size: 14 residues. The CDR3 spells CASYRTGTHNEQFF. DNA of the CDR3: TGCGCCAGCTACCGGACAGGGACTCACAATGAGCAGTTCTTC.

This chain connects TRBV6-5 to TRBJ1-2; D perhaps matches TRBD1 (5 bases). This CDR3 spans 13 amino acids. Germline V CDR1 and CDR2: MNHEY, SVGAGI. The ends were cut back, 5 bases at V and 4 bases at J, with 11 bases in the middle. CDR3 loop: CASSPVGGYGYTF. CDR3 sequence (DNA): TGTGCCAGCAGTCCGGTGGGGGGCTATGGCTACACCTTC.

The chain carries TRBV21-1 and TRBJ2-3; the table's TRBD2 call for D was not verified on the DNA. TRBV21-1 is listed as a pseudogene. CDR3 length: 16 residues. The CDR3, as DNA: TGTGCCAGCAGCAGGACTAGCGGGGGGCGTTCGGATACGCAGTATTTT. This gives the protein CASSRTSGGRSDTQYF.

The CDR3 nucleotides are TGTGCCAGCAGCCAATTTTCTCGGACAGATGGCTACACCTTC. This encodes CASSQFSRTDGYTF. The V and J genes are TRBV3-1 (or the pseudogene TRBV3-2) and TRBJ1-2, with D maybe TRBD1 (6 bases). The CDR3 contains 14 residues. V was pared by 2 bases and J by 6 bases, with 13 bases between. Germline CDR1 and CDR2: LGHDT and YNNKEL (reference sequence).

This clone was found once. The rearrangement joins TRBV3-1 (or the pseudogene TRBV3-2) to TRBJ2-2; no definite D call. Germline CDR1 is LGHDT and CDR2 is YNNKEL (reference sequence). The ends were cut back, 2 bases at V and 4 bases at J, with 5 bases in the middle. The CDR3 has 13 amino acids. Written as DNA, the CDR3 is TGTGCCAGCAGCCAATCATTCACCGGGGAGCTGTTTTTT. Its protein is CASSQSFTGELFF.

This chain connects TRBV19 to TRBJ1-4, with 8 bases lining up with TRBD1. Trimming at V came to 9 bases and at J to 10 bases, leaving 4 bases not matched to a gene. The CDR3 sequence is 11 residues long. Per germline, CDR1 LNHDA and CDR2 SQIVND (reference sequence). This CDR3 is CASNTGGKLFF. CDR3 nucleotides: TGTGCCAGCAATACAGGGGGAAAACTGTTTTTT. Combining the CDR3 with reference TRBV19 and TRBJ1-4 gives the whole variable domain DGGITQSPKYLFRKEGQNVTLSCEQNLNHDAMYWYRQDPGQGLRLIYYSQIVNDFQKGDIAEGYSVSREKKESFPLTVTSAQKNPTAFYLCASNTGGKLFFGSGTQLSVL.

This rearrangement joins TRBV18 to TRBJ1-6; D is possibly TRBD1 (5 bases). Trimming took off 4 bases at V and 5 bases at J, with 18 bases between the two ends. Germline V gene sequence: CDR1 KGHSH, CDR2 LQKENI. This CDR3 is built from 17 residues. The CDR3 region has the DNA TGTGCCAGCTCACAAGGTGTTGGATGGGGCCATAATTCACCCCTCCACTTT. Translating it yields CASSQGVGWGHNSPLHF.

The chain uses TRBV7-2 and TRBJ2-3, with TRBD2 identical over 12 bases. The J segment lost 4 bases and the V segment lost 0 bases, leaving 5 bases of the junction unmatched. This CDR3 spans 17 amino acids. Germline V gives CDR1 SGHTA, CDR2 FQGNSA. The CDR3 sequence is CASSLAQRLAGADTQYF. The CDR3 DNA reads as TGTGCCAGCAGCTTAGCGCAAAGACTAGCGGGGGCAGATACGCAGTATTTT. The full variable domain, with the rest looked up from reference TRBV7-2 and TRBJ2-3, is GAGVSQSPSNKVTEKGKDVELRCDPISGHTALYWYRQSLGQGLEFLIYFQGNSAPDKSGLPSDRFSAERTGGSVSTLTIQRTQQEDSAVYLCASSLAQRLAGADTQYFGPGTRLTVL.

The chain combines TRBV19 with TRBJ1-5; D is undetermined. The ends were cut back, 2 bases at V and 0 bases at J, with 8 bases in the middle. This CDR3 has 15 amino acids. CDR1 LNHDA and CDR2 SQIVND come from the germline V gene (reference sequence). The CDR3 sequence is CASSISAYSNQPQHF. For the CDR3, the DNA is TGTGCCAGTAGTATAAGCGCGTATAGCAATCAGCCCCAGCATTTT. Full variable domain (missing parts from reference TRBV19 and TRBJ1-5): DGGITQSPKYLFRKEGQNVTLSCEQNLNHDAMYWYRQDPGQGLRLIYYSQIVNDFQKGDIAEGYSVSREKKESFPLTVTSAQKNPTAFYLCASSISAYSNQPQHFGDGTRLSIL.

The rearrangement uses TRBV14 and TRBJ1-1; 9 bases agree with TRBD1. This CDR3 has 14 amino acids. Trimming cost V 2 bases and J 12 bases; bases outside gene matches: 10. Per germline, CDR1 SGHDN and CDR2 FVKESK. CDR3 nucleotide sequence: TGTGCCAGCAGCCAAACGGGACAGGGAGCCGAAACTTTCTTT. This sequence encodes CASSQTGQGAETFF.

This rearrangement joins TRBV5-5 to TRBJ1-1; D may be TRBD1 (6 bases). Germline assignment: CDR1 SGHKS and CDR2 YYEKEE (reference sequence). The CDR3 sequence is 17 residues long. Trimming took off 0 bases at V and 0 bases at J, with 15 bases between the two ends. The CDR3 DNA reads as TGTGCCAGCAGCTTGGGCCTGACAGGTAGCATGAACACTGAAGCTTTCTTT. Residues: CASSLGLTGSMNTEAFF.